These 21 T cell receptor beta chains share one sample of origin, sequenced in a study of OX40 agonist ivuxolimab in advanced cancers. Sequenced by immunoSEQ multiplex PCR; TCRdb stores in-frame clones only, minus some. The data show approximately 83,000 clones, 81% seen once. This sample comprised CD4+ or CD8+ T cells sorted from blood, obtained in a trial of the OX40 agonist ivuxolimab. The source is an adult with an advanced solid tumor such as melanoma, head and neck, liver or kidney cancer.

This rearrangement joins TRBV11-3 to TRBJ2-5; 8 bases fit TRBD2. J lost 5 bases, V lost 1 base, and 9 bases had no gene match. CDR3 size: 16 residues. CDR1 and CDR2 (germline): SGHNT, YENEEA. CDR3 coding DNA: TGTGCCAGCAGCTTAGTAGGCGGGAGGCGCGGGGAGACCCAGTACTTC. Protein product: CASSLVGGRRGETQYF.

This clone was detected only a few times. The V call is TRBV19, the J call TRBJ2-1; 9 nucleotides line up with TRBD2. Germline V gene lookup returns CDR1 LNHDA and CDR2 SQIVND (reference sequence). After removal of 3 bases from V and 0 bases from J, the junction contained 6 bases not matched to a gene. There are 17 residues in the CDR3. The CDR3 DNA reads as TGTGCCAGTAGTATCCTGGCGGGAGGGGGCTCCTACAATGAGCAGTTCTTC. Protein product: CASSILAGGGSYNEQFF.

The CDR3 nucleotides are TGTGCCACCAGCAGATCCCGCGGGAGGGAAGAGACCCAGTACTTC. Translation: CATSRSRGREETQYF. The chain couples TRBV15 to TRBJ2-5; 9 bases fit TRBD2. The CDR3 length is 15 residues. Germline V CDR1 and CDR2: LNHNV, YYDKDF (reference sequence). With V trimmed by 2 bases and J by 3 bases, 4 bases remained unmatched.

This chain connects TRBV25-1 to TRBJ1-1, with no clear D. Germline loops: CDR1 MGHDK, CDR2 SYGVNS. This CDR3 contains 12 residues. The V gene lost 7 bases and the J gene lost 3 bases, with 9 bases spanning the gap. The CDR3 nucleotides read TGTGCCAGCAACGGACCGTACACTGAAGCTTTCTTT. This sequence encodes CASNGPYTEAFF.

The chain links TRBV19 to TRBJ2-5; 9 bases line up with TRBD2. The last part of the DNA fits TRBJ2-7 better; the J call may be wrong. Germline V gene sequence: CDR1 LNHDA, CDR2 SQIVND (reference sequence). CDR3 length: 14 residues. The CDR3: CASSAAGGGYEQYF. DNA for the CDR3: TGTGCCAGTAGTGCAGCGGGAGGTGGCTACGAGCAGTACTTC.

The chain has TRBV19 and TRBJ2-7; TRBD1 or TRBD2 may be the D gene (5 bases each). Germline loops: CDR1 LNHDA, CDR2 SQIVND (reference sequence). V shed 5 bases and J shed 2 bases, with 16 bases lying between them. This CDR3 comprises 15 residues. CDR3 protein: CASSPRGPRPYEQYF. In nucleotides, the CDR3 is TGTGCCAGTAGTCCTCGGGGCCCGAGACCCTACGAGCAGTACTTC.

The rearrangement uses TRBV11-3 and TRBJ2-1, with 12 positions matching TRBD2. Germline-derived CDR1 and CDR2 are SGHNT and YENEEA. The V segment lost 5 bases and the J segment 7 bases; nucleotides outside the gene matches: 6. The CDR3 runs to 15 residues. CDR3 amino acids: CASSRPSGGANEQFF. DNA of the CDR3: TGTGCCAGCAGCCGGCCTAGCGGGGGGGCGAATGAGCAGTTCTTC.

The genes are TRBV18 and TRBJ2-3; 9 positions agree with TRBD2. Germline V CDR1 and CDR2: KGHSH, LQKENI. Trimming cost V 0 bases and J 1 base; bases outside gene matches: 2. CDR3 length: 16 amino acids. The CDR3 region has the DNA TGTGCCAGCTCACCACCTAGCGGGGGTCGCACAGATACGCAGTATTTT. This sequence encodes CASSPPSGGRTDTQYF.

The chain links TRBV4-1 to TRBJ1-2; D is possibly TRBD1 (5 bases). V gave up 4 bases and J gave up 4 bases, with 13 bases separating them. Germline V gene data show CDR1 as MGHRA and CDR2 as YSYEKL. The CDR3 contains 14 residues. The CDR3 protein is CASSPRGQGYGYTF. The CDR3 region has the DNA TGCGCCAGCAGCCCCCGCGGGCAGGGCTATGGCTACACCTTC.

This rearrangement joins TRBV7-6 to TRBJ1-2, with unresolved D. CDR1 is SGHVS and CDR2 is FNYEAQ in the germline V gene. Trimming took 5 bases from V and 0 from J, leaving 13 bases between them. There are 15 residues in the CDR3. The DNA for the CDR3 is TGTGCCAGCAGCCCTGTCGTGGCAGCTAACTATGGCTACACCTTC. Residues: CASSPVVAANYGYTF.

This chain uses TRBV4-1 with TRBJ1-4, with TRBD1 as a possible D gene (5 bases). The CDR3 contains 14 residues. V lost 4 bases and J lost 4, with 10 bases in between. Germline CDR1 is MGHRA and CDR2 is YSYEKL. The CDR3 reads CASSPGELNEKLFF. The CDR3 nucleotides read TGCGCCAGCAGCCCGGGGGAGCTTAATGAAAAACTGTTTTTT.

The chain uses TRBV6-6 and TRBJ1-1; tentative D call: TRBD1 (6 bases). CDR3 length equals 12 residues. The V gene's germline CDR1 is MNHNY and CDR2 SVGAGI (reference sequence). V was shortened by 5 bases and J by 11 bases, with 15 bases between the two germline ends. This CDR3 reads CASSRTGFGAFF. The CDR3 DNA is TGTGCCAGCAGTCGAACAGGGTTTGGGGCTTTCTTT.

This chain uses TRBV19 with TRBJ2-7, with D hard to call. Germline loops: CDR1 LNHDA, CDR2 SQIVND (reference sequence). V was pared by 3 bases and J by 3 bases, with 9 bases between. The CDR3 contains 13 residues. Here the CDR3 reads CASSIMDGYEQYF. The CDR3, as DNA: TGTGCCAGTAGTATTATGGACGGCTACGAGCAGTACTTC. Full variable domain (remainder filled in from reference TRBV19 and TRBJ2-7): DGGITQSPKYLFRKEGQNVTLSCEQNLNHDAMYWYRQDPGQGLRLIYYSQIVNDFQKGDIAEGYSVSREKKESFPLTVTSAQKNPTAFYLCASSIMDGYEQYFGPGTRLTVT.

This chain uses TRBV4-3 with TRBJ2-1; D uncertain. Trimming stripped 1 base from V and 0 bases from J, with 28 bases between. The CDR3 is made up of 22 amino acids. Germline-derived CDR1 and CDR2 are LGHNA and YSLEER. DNA of the CDR3: TGCGCCAGCAGCCAAGTTTTCCGGGTCAGGTTGGTTGCTTTTCTCTCCTACAATGAGCAGTTCTTC. Amino acids: CASSQVFRVRLVAFLSYNEQFF.

V usage is TRBV6-1 and J usage is TRBJ1-1; 7 nucleotides match TRBD1. J was trimmed by 5 bases and V by 4 bases; bases with no gene match: 7. CDR1 and CDR2 from the germline V gene are MNHNS and SASEGT. The CDR3 covers 14 residues. CDR3 in DNA: TGTGCCAGCAGTGGAAACAGGGGTAAGACTGAAGCTTTCTTT. The encoded protein is CASSGNRGKTEAFF.

V and J are TRBV5-4 and TRBJ2-7; D is unresolved. V was pared by 3 bases and J by 2 bases, with 9 bases between. Germline loops: CDR1 SGHNT, CDR2 YYREEE (reference sequence). This CDR3 has 13 amino acids. CDR3 DNA sequence: TGTGCCAGCAGCTCTGGCAGCCCCTACGAGCAGTACTTC. As protein: CASSSGSPYEQYF.

This rearrangement joins TRBV2 to TRBJ2-2; 12 bases align to TRBD2. Germline V CDR1 and CDR2: SNHLY, FYNNEI. Trimming took 4 bases from V and 7 from J; bases not matched to a gene: 1. This CDR3 contains 14 residues. CDR3 in DNA: TGTGCCAGCAGTGGACTAGCGGGGGTCGGGGAGCTGTTTTTT. Translating it yields CASSGLAGVGELFF.

The chain employs TRBV7-3 and TRBJ2-2; TRBD2 matches at 9 bases. V lost 6 bases, J lost 3 bases, and 5 bases stayed unmatched. The CDR3 length is 15 residues. Germline lookup yields CDR1 SGHTA and CDR2 FQGTGA. The CDR3 is CASSLVAGDTGELFF. As DNA, the CDR3 is TGTGCCAGCAGTTTAGTAGCGGGAGACACCGGGGAGCTGTTTTTT.

The chain employs TRBV4-1 and TRBJ1-2, with a possible D match to TRBD1 (6 bases). Trimming stripped 0 bases from V and 4 bases from J, with 18 bases between. Germline CDR1 and CDR2: MGHRA and YSYEKL. The CDR3 consists of 17 residues. The CDR3 sequence: CASSQDWGMAGAYGYTF. In nucleotides, the CDR3 is TGCGCCAGCAGCCAAGATTGGGGCATGGCAGGGGCCTATGGCTACACCTTC.

The chain recombines TRBV4-1 with TRBJ2-4, with D uncertain. Trimming took off 3 bases at V and 6 bases at J, with 9 bases between the two ends. Germline CDR1 and CDR2: MGHRA and YSYEKL. The CDR3 runs 13 residues. The CDR3 DNA is TGCGCCAGCAGCCAGCCGGGTCTAAACATTCAGTACTTC. As protein: CASSQPGLNIQYF.

The genes are TRBV29-1 and TRBJ1-2; 10 bases are a match to TRBD1. This CDR3 has 13 residues. The trim removed 6 bases at V and 4 bases at J, leaving 5 bases unmatched. CDR1 SQVTM and CDR2 ANQGSEA come from the germline V gene. The CDR3 nucleotides are TGCAGCGTCGGGACAGGGGACAGCTATGGCTACACCTTC. Protein product: CSVGTGDSYGYTF.